Each of the 16 T cell receptor beta chains below was sequenced from the same sample in a study of blood T cell repertoires in COVID-19. Profiled with immunoSEQ multiplex PCR; TCRdb holds only in-frame clones, not every one. The sample has 47,000 or so clones; roughly four fifths are singletons. Input material: peripheral blood. All receptors derive from a woman aged 60-70 years with acute or convalescent COVID-19.

The table lists this clone with a few counts. The chain recombines TRBV7-9 with TRBJ1-2, with 9 positions matching TRBD1. Germline V gene data show CDR1 as SEHNR and CDR2 as FQNEAQ (reference sequence). This CDR3 has 19 residues. Losses at the gene ends were 4 bases for V and 7 bases for J; bases not matched to a gene: 22. The CDR3 region is CASSSRGQGPTVPTSGYTF. DNA of the CDR3: TGTGCCAGCAGCTCCAGGGGACAGGGACCTACCGTACCGACGTCTGGCTACACCTTC.

The chain joins TRBV7-9 to TRBJ2-7, with a possible D match to TRBD1 (6 bases). The germline V and J ends were trimmed by 7 bases and 7 bases, with 17 bases remaining between them. The germline CDR1 and CDR2 sequences are SEHNR and FQNEAQ (reference sequence). The CDR3 consists of 13 residues. The chain's CDR3 is CASISTGSREQYF. CDR3 DNA: TGTGCCAGCATCTCAACAGGGTCGAGGGAGCAGTACTTC.

The chain links TRBV30 to TRBJ1-6; D remains ambiguous. The CDR3 consists of 15 residues. Trimming cost V 8 bases and J 0 bases, with 14 bases left between them. Germline values: CDR1 GTSNPN, CDR2 SVGIG (reference sequence). CDR3 in DNA: TGTGCCCTGGATTCGGGAGTCTCCTATAATTCACCCCTCCACTTT. Encoded protein: CALDSGVSYNSPLHF. Full variable domain (rest looked up from reference TRBV30 and TRBJ1-6): SQTIHQWPATLVQPVGSPLSLECTVEGTSNPNLYWYRQAAGRGLQLLFYSVGIGQISSEVPQNLSASRPQDRQFILSSKKLLLSDSGFYLCALDSGVSYNSPLHFGNGTRLTVT.

The chain employs TRBV7-2 and TRBJ2-2, with 9 bases matching TRBD1. With 5 bases clipped from V and 2 bases from J, the junction kept 6 bases outside the gene matches. This CDR3 region has 16 residues. Germline V gives CDR1 SGHTA, CDR2 FQGNSA. The CDR3 sequence: CASSKTGGFNTGELFF. The CDR3 DNA reads as TGTGCCAGCAGCAAAACAGGGGGCTTTAACACCGGGGAGCTGTTTTTT.

This clone has just a few counts. V is TRBV4-2 and J is TRBJ2-5; 13 bases align to TRBD2. Germline V gives CDR1 LGHNA, CDR2 YNFKEQ. The CDR3 is made up of 18 amino acids. V dropped 1 base and J dropped 4; count of bases not matched to a gene: 9. The CDR3: CASSQGTSGGGSRETQYF. CDR3 nucleotide sequence: TGTGCCAGCAGCCAAGGGACTAGCGGGGGTGGATCACGAGAGACCCAGTACTTC.

The CDR3 sequence: CASSGLAATGELFF. CDR3 nucleotides: TGTGCCAGCAGTGGACTAGCGGCCACCGGGGAGCTGTTTTTT. The J gene is TRBJ2-2, the V gene TRBV2, with TRBD2 matching over 9 bases. CDR3 length: 14 residues. Germline CDR1 reads SNHLY; CDR2 reads FYNNEI. The J segment lost 4 bases and the V segment lost 4 bases, leaving 1 base of the junction unmatched.

CDR3 sequence: CASSEEELDTQYF. DNA of the CDR3: TGTGCCAGCAGTGAAGAGGAGCTTGATACGCAGTATTTT. The chain combines TRBV2 with TRBJ2-3; D is uncertain. V gave up 1 base and J gave up 6 bases, with 8 bases separating them. This CDR3 contains 13 residues. CDR1 SNHLY and CDR2 FYNNEI come from the germline V gene.

The chain links TRBV9 to TRBJ2-5; D call uncertain. The CDR3 has 14 residues. V dropped 0 bases and J dropped 1 base, with 7 bases sitting between them. Germline lookup yields CDR1 SGDLS and CDR2 YYNGEE. The CDR3 DNA reads as TGTGCCAGCAGCGTAGGAGTAGCCCAAGAGACCCAGTACTTC. This sequence encodes CASSVGVAQETQYF.

The rearrangement links TRBV27 to TRBJ2-6, with 8 bases aligning to TRBD1. The V gene end was trimmed by 9 bases and the J gene end by 3 bases; junction bases not matched to a gene: 10. CDR1 is MNHEY, CDR2 SMNVEV, per germline (reference sequence). The CDR3 totals 16 residues. CDR3 coding DNA: TGTGCCAGTAGGACAGGGCTGAGCTTTGGGGCCAACGTCCTGACTTTC. The encoded protein is CASRTGLSFGANVLTF. Supplemented by reference TRBV27 and TRBJ2-6, the full variable domain reads EAQVTQNPRYLITVTGKKLTVTCSQNMNHEYMSWYRQDPGLGLRQIYYSMNVEVTDKGDVPEGYKVSRKEKRNFPLILESPSPNQTSLYFCASRTGLSFGANVLTFGAGSRLTVL.

With respect to this clone: The DNA is omitted, as the CDR3 cannot be located on it reliably, and the CDR3 follows TCRdb's listing. Here the CDR3 reads CASSLVRFGPGKFYEQYF. The V call is TRBV7-8, the J call TRBJ2-7; no check of the table's D call, TRBD1, against the DNA was made. CDR1 SGHVS and CDR2 FQNEAQ come from the germline V gene. The CDR3 contains 18 residues when both ends are counted.

Only one count was recorded for this clone. CDR3 residues: CAWSHGTSGRWGSHEQFF. The CDR3 DNA follows: TGTGCCTGGTCGCACGGGACTAGCGGGAGATGGGGGAGTCATGAGCAGTTCTTC. The V call is TRBV30, the J call TRBJ2-1; 14 nucleotides line up with TRBD2. The CDR3 has 18 amino acids. Unmatched junction bases numbered 17, after V lost 5 bases and J lost 8 bases. CDR1 and CDR2 from the germline V gene are GTSNPN and SVGIG (reference sequence).

This chain links TRBV6-5 with TRBJ1-5; no definite D call. The V and J ends lost 5 bases and 4 bases respectively, with 15 bases between them. This CDR3 spans 15 amino acids. Per germline, CDR1 MNHEY and CDR2 SVGAGI. The chain's CDR3 is CASSQTFPGNQPQHF. The DNA for the CDR3 is TGTGCCAGCAGTCAAACCTTTCCGGGGAATCAGCCCCAGCATTTT.

This clone came up once. This chain uses TRBV12-3 or TRBV12-4 with TRBJ2-4; 7 bases agree with TRBD1. The length of the CDR3 is 12 residues. V trimming: 4 bases; J trimming: 11 bases; junction bases outside the gene matches: 5. For the CDR3, the DNA is TGTGCCAGCAGTTCCGACAGGGTGGTTCAGTACTTC. Its protein product is CASSSDRVVQYF.

This clone was observed a handful of times. CDR3 nucleotide sequence: TGTGCCAGCAGCCAAGGATACAGGGCGGGTTCACCCCTCCACTTT. Translated: CASSQGYRAGSPLHF. The chain has TRBV3-1 (or the pseudogene TRBV3-2) and TRBJ1-6; the D gene is possibly TRBD1 (6 bases). V was pared by 1 base and J by 9 bases, with 13 bases between. The CDR3 is 15 amino acids. From germline, CDR1 is LGHDT and CDR2 YNNKEL (reference sequence).

A few counts support this clone. In nucleotides, the CDR3 is TGTGCCAGCTTCGGACTAGTAGGTGAGCAGTTCTTC. Translated: CASFGLVGEQFF. The V and J genes are TRBV18 and TRBJ2-1; 7 bases line up with TRBD2. This CDR3 is 12 amino acids long. The V and J ends lost 7 bases and 9 bases, in that order; junction bases with no gene match: 6. Germline V gene lookup returns CDR1 KGHSH and CDR2 LQKENI.

This clone occurred a few times. V usage is TRBV5-1 and J usage is TRBJ2-1, with 7 bases aligning to TRBD1. The germline gives CDR1 SGHRS, CDR2 YFSETQ. The CDR3 loop spans 15 amino acids. The J segment lost 2 bases and the V segment lost 3 bases, leaving 5 bases of the junction unmatched. The CDR3 DNA follows: TGCGCCAGCAGCTGGACGGGACAGCCCTACAATGAGCAGTTCTTC. It codes for CASSWTGQPYNEQFF.